Shown below are 6 T cell receptor beta chains from a single sample sequenced in a study of OX40 agonist ivuxolimab in advanced cancers. TCRdb's table, derived via immunoSEQ multiplex PCR, lists solely in-frame clones and lacks some. Found here are some 55,000 clones, nearly 80% of them singletons; the top ten hold 2% to 3%. The sequencing here drew on CD4+ or CD8+ T cells sorted from blood, taken in a trial of the OX40 agonist ivuxolimab. The receptors here all came from an adult with an advanced solid tumor such as melanoma, head and neck, liver or kidney cancer.

This chain uses TRBV6-5 with TRBJ2-7; D call uncertain. Germline assignment: CDR1 MNHEY and CDR2 SVGAGI. The CDR3 is 13 amino acids. The V end was cut by 4 bases, the J end by 1 base, with 8 bases between. CDR3 nucleotide sequence: TGTGCCAGCAGTTCGACCCGATCCTACGAGCAGTACTTC. It codes for CASSSTRSYEQYF.

The chain carries TRBV5-1 and TRBJ1-1, with a possible D match to TRBD1 (5 bases). V gave up 0 bases and J gave up 2 bases, with 20 bases separating them. Germline lookup yields CDR1 SGHRS and CDR2 YFSETQ. The CDR3 loop spans 18 amino acids. In DNA form, the CDR3 reads TGCGCCAGCAGCTTGGGCTTCGGCGGTACAGGCGTTAACACTGAAGCTTTCTTT. Translation: CASSLGFGGTGVNTEAFF.

The chain has TRBV30 and TRBJ1-2, with D hard to call. CDR3 length equals 12 residues. CDR1 is GTSNPN, CDR2 SVGIG, per germline (reference sequence). V dropped 2 bases and J dropped 7 bases, with 11 bases sitting between them. The CDR3 spells CAWSIQSGGYTF. The CDR3 DNA reads TGTGCCTGGAGTATACAATCGGGTGGCTACACCTTC.

This clone was observed a handful of times. The V gene is TRBV5-6, the J gene TRBJ1-1; 9 bases match TRBD1. The germline CDR1 and CDR2 sequences are SGHDT and YYEEEE. This CDR3 has 17 residues. V was clipped by 4 bases and J by 1 base; unmatched bases: 11. CDR3 DNA: TGTGCCAGCAGCGTCCTTGGGGACAGGGTACCGAACACTGAAGCTTTCTTT. Protein product: CASSVLGDRVPNTEAFF.

This sequence joins TRBV7-6 and TRBJ1-3; D unresolved. Trimming shortened V by 5 bases and J by 2 bases, and 16 bases separated the two germline ends. Germline V gives CDR1 SGHVS, CDR2 FNYEAQ. There are 16 residues in the CDR3. CDR3 in DNA: TGTGCCAGCAGCGCAGTACTCGGGCCCACTGGAAACACCATATATTTT. Its translation: CASSAVLGPTGNTIYF.

The chain has TRBV7-2 and TRBJ2-1, with 9 bases identical to TRBD1. This CDR3 region has 14 residues. Per the germline V gene, CDR1 is SGHTA and CDR2 is FQGNSA. The V and J ends lost 6 bases and 7 bases, in that order; junction bases with no gene match: 7. The CDR3 spells CASRPTGTGNEQFF. The DNA for the CDR3 is TGTGCCAGCAGACCTACGGGGACAGGGAATGAGCAGTTCTTC.